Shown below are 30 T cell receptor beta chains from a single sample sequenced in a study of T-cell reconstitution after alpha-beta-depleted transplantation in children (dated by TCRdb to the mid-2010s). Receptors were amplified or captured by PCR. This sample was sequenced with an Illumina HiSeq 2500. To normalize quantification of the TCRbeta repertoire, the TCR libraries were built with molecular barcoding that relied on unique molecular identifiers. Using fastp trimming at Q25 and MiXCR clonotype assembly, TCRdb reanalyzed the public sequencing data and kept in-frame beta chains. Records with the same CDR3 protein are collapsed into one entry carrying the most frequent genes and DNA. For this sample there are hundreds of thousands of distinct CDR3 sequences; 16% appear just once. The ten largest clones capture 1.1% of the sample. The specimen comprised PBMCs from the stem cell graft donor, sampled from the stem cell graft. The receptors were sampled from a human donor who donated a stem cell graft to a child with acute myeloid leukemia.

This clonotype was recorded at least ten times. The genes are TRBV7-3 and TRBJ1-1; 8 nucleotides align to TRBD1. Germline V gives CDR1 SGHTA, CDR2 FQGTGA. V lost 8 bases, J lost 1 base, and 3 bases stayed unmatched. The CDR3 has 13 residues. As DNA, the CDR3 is TGTGCCAGCCGCGGACAGGGGAACACTGAAGCTTTCTTT. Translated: CASRGQGNTEAFF.

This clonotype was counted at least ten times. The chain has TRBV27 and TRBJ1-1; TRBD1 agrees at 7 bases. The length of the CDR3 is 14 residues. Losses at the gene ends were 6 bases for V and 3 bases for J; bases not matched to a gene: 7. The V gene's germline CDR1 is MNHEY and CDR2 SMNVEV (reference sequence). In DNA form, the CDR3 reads TGTGCCAGCAGCCGACAGGGTAGGGACACTGAAGCTTTCTTT. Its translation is CASSRQGRDTEAFF.

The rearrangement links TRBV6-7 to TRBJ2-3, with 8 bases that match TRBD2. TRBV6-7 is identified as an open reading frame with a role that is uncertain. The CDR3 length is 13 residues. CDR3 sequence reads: CALDGGATDTQYF. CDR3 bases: TGTGCTCTAGACGGGGGGGCCACAGATACGCAGTATTTT.

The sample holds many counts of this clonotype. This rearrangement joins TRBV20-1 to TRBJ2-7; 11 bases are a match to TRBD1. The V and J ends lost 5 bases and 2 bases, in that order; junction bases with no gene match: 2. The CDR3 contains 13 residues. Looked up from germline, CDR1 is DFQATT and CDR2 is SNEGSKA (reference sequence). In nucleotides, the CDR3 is TGCAGTGCTCCGGGACAGGGGGCCTACGAGCAGTACTTC. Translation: CSAPGQGAYEQYF.

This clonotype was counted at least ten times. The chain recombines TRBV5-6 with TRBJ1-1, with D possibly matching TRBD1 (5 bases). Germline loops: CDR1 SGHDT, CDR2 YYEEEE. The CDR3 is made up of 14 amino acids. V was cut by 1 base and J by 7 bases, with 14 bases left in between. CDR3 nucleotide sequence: TGTGCCAGCAGCTTGTCAGGGACCGTGGGTGAAGCTTTCTTT. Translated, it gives CASSLSGTVGEAFF. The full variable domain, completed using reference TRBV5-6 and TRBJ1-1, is DAGVTQSPTHLIKTRGQQVTLRCSPKSGHDTVSWYQQALGQGPQFIFQYYEEEERQRGNFPDRFSGHQFPNYSSELNVNALLLGDSALYLCASSLSGTVGEAFFGQGTRLTVV.

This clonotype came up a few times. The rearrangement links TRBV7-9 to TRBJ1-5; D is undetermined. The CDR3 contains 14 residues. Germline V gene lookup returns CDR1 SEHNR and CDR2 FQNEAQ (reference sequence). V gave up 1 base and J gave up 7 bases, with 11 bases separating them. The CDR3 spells CASSLDAHRQPQHF. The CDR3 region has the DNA TGTGCCAGCAGCTTAGACGCCCACCGCCAGCCCCAGCATTTT. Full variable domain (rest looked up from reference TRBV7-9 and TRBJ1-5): DTGVSQNPRHKITKRGQNVTFRCDPISEHNRLYWYRQTLGQGPEFLTYFQNEAQLEKSRLLSDRFSAERPKGSFSTLEIQRTEQGDSAMYLCASSLDAHRQPQHFGDGTRLSIL.

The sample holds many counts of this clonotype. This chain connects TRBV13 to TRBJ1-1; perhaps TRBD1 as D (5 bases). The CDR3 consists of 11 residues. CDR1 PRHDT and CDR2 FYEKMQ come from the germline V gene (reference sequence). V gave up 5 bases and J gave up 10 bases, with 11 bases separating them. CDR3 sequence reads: CASSPRGAAFF. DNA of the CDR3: TGTGCCAGCAGCCCCCGCGGGGCAGCTTTCTTT.

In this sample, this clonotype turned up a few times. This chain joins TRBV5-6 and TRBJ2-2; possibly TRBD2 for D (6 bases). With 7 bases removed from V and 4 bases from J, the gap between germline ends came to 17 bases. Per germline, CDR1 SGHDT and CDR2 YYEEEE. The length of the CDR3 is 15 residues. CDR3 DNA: TGTGCCAGCCGCTCTACGCCCGGGGGCACCGGGGAGCTGTTTTTT. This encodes CASRSTPGGTGELFF.

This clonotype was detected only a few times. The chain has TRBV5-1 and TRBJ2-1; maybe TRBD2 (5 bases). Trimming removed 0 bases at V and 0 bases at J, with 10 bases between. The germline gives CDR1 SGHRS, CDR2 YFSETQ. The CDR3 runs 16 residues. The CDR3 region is CASSLVVGSSYNEQFF. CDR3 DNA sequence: TGCGCCAGCAGCTTGGTGGTGGGGAGCTCCTACAATGAGCAGTTCTTC.

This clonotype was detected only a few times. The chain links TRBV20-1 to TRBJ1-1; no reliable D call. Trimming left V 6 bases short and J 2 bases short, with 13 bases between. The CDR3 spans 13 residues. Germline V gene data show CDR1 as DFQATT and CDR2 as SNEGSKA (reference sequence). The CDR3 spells CSARQGPNTEAFF. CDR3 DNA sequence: TGCAGTGCCCGTCAAGGTCCTAACACTGAAGCTTTCTTT.

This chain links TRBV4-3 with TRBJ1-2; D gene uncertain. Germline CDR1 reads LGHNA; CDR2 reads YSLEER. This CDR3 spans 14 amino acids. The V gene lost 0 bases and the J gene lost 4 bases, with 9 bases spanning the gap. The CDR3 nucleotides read TGCGCCAGCAGCCAAGATCACCTCCTCTATGGCTACACCTTC. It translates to CASSQDHLLYGYTF.

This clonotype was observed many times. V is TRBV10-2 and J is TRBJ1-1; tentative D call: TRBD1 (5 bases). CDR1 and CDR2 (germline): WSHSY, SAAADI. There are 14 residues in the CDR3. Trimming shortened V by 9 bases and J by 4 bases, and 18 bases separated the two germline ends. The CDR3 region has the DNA TGCGCCAGTACTCCCGTCAGGGACCGCACTGAAGCTTTCTTT. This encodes CASTPVRDRTEAFF.

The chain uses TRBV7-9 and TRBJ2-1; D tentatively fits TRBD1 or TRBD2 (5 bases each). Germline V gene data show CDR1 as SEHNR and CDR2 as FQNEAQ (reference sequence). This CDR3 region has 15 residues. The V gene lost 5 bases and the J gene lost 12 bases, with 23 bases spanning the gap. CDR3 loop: CASSPLRDLPRRQFF. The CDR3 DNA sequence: TGTGCCAGCAGCCCTCTCCGGGACCTTCCTAGAAGGCAGTTCTTC.

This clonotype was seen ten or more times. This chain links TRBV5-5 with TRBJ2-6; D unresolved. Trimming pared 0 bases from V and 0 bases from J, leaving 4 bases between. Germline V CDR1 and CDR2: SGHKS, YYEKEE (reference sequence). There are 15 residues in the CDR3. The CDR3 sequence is CASSLAVSGANVLTF. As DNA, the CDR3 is TGTGCCAGCAGCTTGGCTGTCTCTGGGGCCAACGTCCTGACTTTC.

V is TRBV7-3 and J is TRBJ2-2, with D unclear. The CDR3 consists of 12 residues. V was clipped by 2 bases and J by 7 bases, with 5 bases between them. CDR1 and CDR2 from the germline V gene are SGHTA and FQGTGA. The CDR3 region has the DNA TGTGCCAGCAGCTTACCCAACGGGGAGCTGTTTTTT. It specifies CASSLPNGELFF.

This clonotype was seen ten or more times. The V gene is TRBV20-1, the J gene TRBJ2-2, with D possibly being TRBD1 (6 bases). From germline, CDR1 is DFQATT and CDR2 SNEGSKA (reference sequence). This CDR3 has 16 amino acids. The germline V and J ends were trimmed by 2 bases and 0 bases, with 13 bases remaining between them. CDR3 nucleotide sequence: TGCAGTGCTAGACGAACCGGGACAACGAACACCGGGGAGCTGTTTTTT. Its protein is CSARRTGTTNTGELFF.

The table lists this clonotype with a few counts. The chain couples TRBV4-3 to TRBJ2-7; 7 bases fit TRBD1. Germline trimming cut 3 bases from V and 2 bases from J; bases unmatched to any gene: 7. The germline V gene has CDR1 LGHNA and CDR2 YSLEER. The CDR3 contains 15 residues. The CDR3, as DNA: TGCGCCAGCAGCCATCTCCGGGACAGTACCTACGAGCAGTACTTC. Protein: CASSHLRDSTYEQYF.

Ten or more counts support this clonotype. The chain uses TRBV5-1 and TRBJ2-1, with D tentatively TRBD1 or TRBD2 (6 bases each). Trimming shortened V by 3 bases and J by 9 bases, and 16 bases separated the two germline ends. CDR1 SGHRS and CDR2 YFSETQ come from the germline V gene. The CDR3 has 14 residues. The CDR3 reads CASSSGGSGGEQFF. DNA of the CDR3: TGCGCCAGCAGCTCCGGGGGCAGTGGGGGTGAGCAGTTCTTC.

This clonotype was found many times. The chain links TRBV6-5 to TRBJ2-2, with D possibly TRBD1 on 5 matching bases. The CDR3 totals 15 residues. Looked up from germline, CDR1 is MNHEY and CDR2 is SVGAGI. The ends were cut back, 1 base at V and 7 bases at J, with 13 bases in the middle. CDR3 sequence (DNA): TGTGCCAGCAGTTACTTAGGCAGGGCGGTCGGGGAGCTGTTTTTT. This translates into CASSYLGRAVGELFF.

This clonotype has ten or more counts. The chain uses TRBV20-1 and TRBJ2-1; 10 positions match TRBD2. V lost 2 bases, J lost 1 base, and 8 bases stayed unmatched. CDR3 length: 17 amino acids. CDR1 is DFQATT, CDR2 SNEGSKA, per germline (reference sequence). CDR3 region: CSARTRGSGGSYNEQFF. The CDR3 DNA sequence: TGCAGTGCTAGAACCCGAGGTAGCGGGGGGTCCTACAATGAGCAGTTCTTC.

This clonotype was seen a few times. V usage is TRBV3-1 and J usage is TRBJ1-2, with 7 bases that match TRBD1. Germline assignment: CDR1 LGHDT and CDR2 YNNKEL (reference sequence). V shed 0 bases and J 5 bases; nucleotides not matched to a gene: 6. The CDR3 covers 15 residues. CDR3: CASSQEIGTAYGYTF. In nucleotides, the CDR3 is TGTGCCAGCAGCCAAGAGATCGGGACAGCTTATGGCTACACCTTC. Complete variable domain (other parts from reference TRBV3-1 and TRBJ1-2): DTAVSQTPKYLVTQMGNDKSIKCEQNLGHDTMYWYKQDSKKFLKIMFSYNNKELIINETVPNRFSPKSPDKAHLNLHINSLELGDSAVYFCASSQEIGTAYGYTFGSGTRLTVV.

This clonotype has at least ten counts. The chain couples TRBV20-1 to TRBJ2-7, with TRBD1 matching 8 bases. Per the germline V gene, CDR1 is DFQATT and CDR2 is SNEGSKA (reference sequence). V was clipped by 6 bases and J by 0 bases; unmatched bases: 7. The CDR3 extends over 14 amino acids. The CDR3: CSALGQAYSYEQYF. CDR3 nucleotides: TGCAGTGCCTTGGGACAGGCTTACTCCTACGAGCAGTACTTC.

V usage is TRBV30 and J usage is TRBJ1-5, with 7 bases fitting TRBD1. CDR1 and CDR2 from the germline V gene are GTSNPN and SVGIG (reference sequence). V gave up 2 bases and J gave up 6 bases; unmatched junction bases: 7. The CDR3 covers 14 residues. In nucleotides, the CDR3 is TGTGCCTGGAGTCCCCACAGGGGACGTCAGCCCCAGCATTTT. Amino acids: CAWSPHRGRQPQHF. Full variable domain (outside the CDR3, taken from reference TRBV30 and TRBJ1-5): SQTIHQWPATLVQPVGSPLSLECTVEGTSNPNLYWYRQAAGRGLQLLFYSVGIGQISSEVPQNLSASRPQDRQFILSSKKLLLSDSGFYLCAWSPHRGRQPQHFGDGTRLSIL.

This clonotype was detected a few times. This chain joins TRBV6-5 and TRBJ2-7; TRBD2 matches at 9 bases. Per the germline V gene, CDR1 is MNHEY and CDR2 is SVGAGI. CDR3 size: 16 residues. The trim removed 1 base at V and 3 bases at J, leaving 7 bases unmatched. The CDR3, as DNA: TGTGCCAGCAGTTACTTAGCGGGAGAGGCGGGCTACGAGCAGTACTTC. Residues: CASSYLAGEAGYEQYF.

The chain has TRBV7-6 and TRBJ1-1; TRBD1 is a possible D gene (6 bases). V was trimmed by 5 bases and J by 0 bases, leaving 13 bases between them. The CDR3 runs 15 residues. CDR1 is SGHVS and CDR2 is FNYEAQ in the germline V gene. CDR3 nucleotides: TGTGCCAGCAGCGCAACCCAGGGGATGAACACTGAAGCTTTCTTT. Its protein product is CASSATQGMNTEAFF. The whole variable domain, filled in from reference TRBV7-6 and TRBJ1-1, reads GAGVSQSPRYKVTKRGQDVALRCDPISGHVSLYWYRQALGQGPEFLTYFNYEAQQDKSGLPNDRFSAERPEGSISTLTIQRTEQRDSAMYRCASSATQGMNTEAFFGQGTRLTVV.

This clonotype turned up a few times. The CDR3 DNA reads TGTGCCAGCAGTTTAGGAAGGGGGGCCGGGGAGCTGTTTTTT. This translates into CASSLGRGAGELFF. This chain joins TRBV12-3 or TRBV12-4 and TRBJ2-2; D possibly uses TRBD1 or TRBD2 (6 bases each). The length of the CDR3 is 14 residues. Trimming took 1 base from V and 6 from J, leaving 9 bases between them.

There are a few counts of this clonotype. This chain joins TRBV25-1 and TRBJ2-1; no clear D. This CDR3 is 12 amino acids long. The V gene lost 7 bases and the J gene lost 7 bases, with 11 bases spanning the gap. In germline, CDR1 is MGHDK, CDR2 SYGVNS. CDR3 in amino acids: CASTPGGNEQFF. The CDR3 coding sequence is TGTGCCAGCACCCCGGGCGGAAATGAGCAGTTCTTC.

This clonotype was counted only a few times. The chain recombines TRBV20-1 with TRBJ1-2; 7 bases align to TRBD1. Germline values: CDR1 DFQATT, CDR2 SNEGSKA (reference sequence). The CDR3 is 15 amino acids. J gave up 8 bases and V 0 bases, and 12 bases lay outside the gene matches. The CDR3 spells CSARETEGARYGYTF. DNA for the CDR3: TGCAGTGCTAGAGAGACAGAGGGGGCGCGTTACGGCTACACCTTC.

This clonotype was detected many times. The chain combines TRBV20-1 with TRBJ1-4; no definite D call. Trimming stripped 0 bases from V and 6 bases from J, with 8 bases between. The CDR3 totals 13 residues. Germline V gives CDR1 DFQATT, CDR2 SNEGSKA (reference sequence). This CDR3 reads CSARDPGYEKLFF. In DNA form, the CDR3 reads TGCAGTGCTAGAGATCCGGGGTATGAAAAACTGTTTTTT.

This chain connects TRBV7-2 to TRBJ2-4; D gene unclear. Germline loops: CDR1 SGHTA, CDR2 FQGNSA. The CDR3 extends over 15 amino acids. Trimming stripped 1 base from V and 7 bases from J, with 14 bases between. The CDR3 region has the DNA TGTGCCAGCAGCTTAGAGGTTGCAACCGGGAACATTCAGTACTTC. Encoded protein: CASSLEVATGNIQYF.